This TCR beta chain was identified during a study of T cell changes during pregnancy in multiple sclerosis. Trimming pared 2 bases from V and 1 base from J, leaving 5 bases between. The CDR3 totals 13 residues. The germline CDR1 and CDR2 sequences are SEHNR and FQNEAQ (reference sequence). Assay: immunoSEQ multiplex PCR; the TCRdb copy retains only in-frame clones and omits some. In the table there are 40,000 to 55,000 clones, more than 80% of which are singletons. Source: CD4+ T cells from peripheral blood mononuclear cells, taken before pregnancy. The TCR sequence derives from a female donor with multiple sclerosis, enrolled in a pregnancy study. The V gene is TRBV7-9, the J gene TRBJ2-5; D is unresolved. CDR3 loop: CASSLPVQETQYF. CDR3 nucleotides: TGTGCCAGCAGCTTACCAGTCCAAGAGACCCAGTACTTC.